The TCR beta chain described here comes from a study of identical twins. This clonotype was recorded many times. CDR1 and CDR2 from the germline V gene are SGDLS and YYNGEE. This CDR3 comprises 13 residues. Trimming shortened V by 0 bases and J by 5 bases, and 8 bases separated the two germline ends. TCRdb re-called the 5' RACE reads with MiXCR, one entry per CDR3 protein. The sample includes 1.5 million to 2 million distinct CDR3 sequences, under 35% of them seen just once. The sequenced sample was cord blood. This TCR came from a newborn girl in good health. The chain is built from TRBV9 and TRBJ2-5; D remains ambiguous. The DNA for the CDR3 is TGTGCCAGCAGCGTAGTGTCTTTGGAGACCCAGTACTTC. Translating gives CASSVVSLETQYF.